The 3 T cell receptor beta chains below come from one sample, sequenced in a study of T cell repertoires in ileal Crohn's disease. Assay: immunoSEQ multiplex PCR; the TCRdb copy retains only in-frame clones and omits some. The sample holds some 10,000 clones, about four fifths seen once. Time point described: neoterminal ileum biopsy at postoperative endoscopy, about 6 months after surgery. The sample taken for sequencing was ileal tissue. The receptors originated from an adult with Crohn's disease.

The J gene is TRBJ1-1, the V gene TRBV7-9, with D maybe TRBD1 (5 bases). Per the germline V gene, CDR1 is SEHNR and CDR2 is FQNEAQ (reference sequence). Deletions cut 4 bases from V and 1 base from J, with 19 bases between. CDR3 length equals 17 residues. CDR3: CASSSSWGGRGNTEAFF. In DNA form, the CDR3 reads TGTGCCAGCAGCTCATCTTGGGGGGGAAGAGGGAACACTGAAGCTTTCTTT.

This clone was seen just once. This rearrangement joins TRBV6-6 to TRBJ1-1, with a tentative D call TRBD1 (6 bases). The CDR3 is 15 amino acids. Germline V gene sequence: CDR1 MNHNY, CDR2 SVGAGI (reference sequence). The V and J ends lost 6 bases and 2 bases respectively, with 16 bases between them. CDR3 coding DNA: TGTGCCAGCAGGCACAACAGGGCCCTAAACACTGAAGCTTTCTTT. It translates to CASRHNRALNTEAFF.

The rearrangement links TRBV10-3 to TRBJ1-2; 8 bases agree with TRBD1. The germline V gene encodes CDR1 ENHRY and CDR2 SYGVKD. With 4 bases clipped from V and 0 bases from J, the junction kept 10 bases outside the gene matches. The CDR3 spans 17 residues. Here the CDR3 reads CAISASRDRMSNYGYTF. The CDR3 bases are TGTGCCATCAGTGCTAGTCGGGACAGGATGTCTAACTATGGCTACACCTTC.